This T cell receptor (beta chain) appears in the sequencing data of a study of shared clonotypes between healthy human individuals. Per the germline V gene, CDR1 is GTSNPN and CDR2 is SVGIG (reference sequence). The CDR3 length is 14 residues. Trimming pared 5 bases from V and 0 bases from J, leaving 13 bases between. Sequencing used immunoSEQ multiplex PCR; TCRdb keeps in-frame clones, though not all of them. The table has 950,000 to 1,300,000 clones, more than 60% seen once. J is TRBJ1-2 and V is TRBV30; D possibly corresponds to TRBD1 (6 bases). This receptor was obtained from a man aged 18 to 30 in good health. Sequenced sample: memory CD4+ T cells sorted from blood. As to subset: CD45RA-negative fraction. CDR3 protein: CAWETGLANYGYTF. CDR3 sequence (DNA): TGTGCCTGGGAAACAGGGTTAGCTAACTATGGCTACACCTTC.